The present T cell receptor beta chain was sequenced within a study of cytomegalovirus exposure and HLA in healthy donors. Study-wide results and limits: A missense DCLRE1C variant was associated with V- and J-gene trimming of TCR beta chains in a later analysis, and an independent cohort replicated the association.

Germline V gives CDR1 MNHEY, CDR2 SVGAGI. V was trimmed by 0 bases and J by 6 bases, leaving 9 bases between them. This CDR3 is 15 amino acids long. Remarks on this clone: What it binds is not known.

It was with 60 Vbeta and 13 Jbeta primers that the PCR ran. Method: immunoSEQ multiplex PCR; TCRdb's copy keeps in-frame clones and lacks some. This table has under 150,000 clones, about two thirds appearing once. V and J are TRBV6-5 and TRBJ1-6, with unresolved D. This clonotype was sampled from a man in his forties in good health and CMV-seronegative. The specimen sequenced was PBMCs. In DNA, the CDR3 is TGTGCCAGCAGTTACTCGCCAGGCATTAATTCACCCCTCCACTTT. Amino acid sequence: CASSYSPGINSPLHF.